This T cell receptor beta chain came from a study of blood T cell repertoires in COVID-19. Study in general: COVID-19 samples, acute and convalescent, were from the United States, Italy and Spain. T cells, B-cell-depleted T cells, or PBMCs provided the cDNA or gDNA that served as material.

In the original processing: Nucleated cell number was recorded as an estimate derived from reference gene primer amplification. Clones were sequenced by immunoSEQ multiplex PCR, and TCRdb holds only the in-frame ones, with some missing. V and J calls and clone size follow that table, whereas D and trimming were derived from the DNA. The sample records fewer than 500,000 clones, around 89% being singletons. The TCR originated in a young woman with acute or convalescent COVID-19. Sample: peripheral blood.

The CDR3 DNA follows: TGTGCCACCGGGGGACAGGAAGGGGCGAACACCGGGGAGCTGTTTTTT. It is translated as CATGGQEGANTGELFF. The genes are TRBV24-1 and TRBJ2-2; 8 bases fit TRBD1. CDR1 KGHDR and CDR2 SFDVKD come from the germline V gene. V was clipped by 9 bases and J by 0 bases; unmatched bases: 8. The CDR3 contains 16 residues.